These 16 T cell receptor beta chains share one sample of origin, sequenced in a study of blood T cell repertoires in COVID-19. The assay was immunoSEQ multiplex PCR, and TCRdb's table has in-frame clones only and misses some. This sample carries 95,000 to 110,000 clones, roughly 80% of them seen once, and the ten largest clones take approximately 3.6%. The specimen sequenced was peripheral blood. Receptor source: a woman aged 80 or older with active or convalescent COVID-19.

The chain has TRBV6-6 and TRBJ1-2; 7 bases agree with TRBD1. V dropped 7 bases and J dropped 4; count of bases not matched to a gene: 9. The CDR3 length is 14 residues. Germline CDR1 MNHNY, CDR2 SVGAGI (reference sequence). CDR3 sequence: CASIGGAIGYGYTF. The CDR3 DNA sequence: TGTGCCAGCATAGGGGGCGCGATAGGCTATGGCTACACCTTC.

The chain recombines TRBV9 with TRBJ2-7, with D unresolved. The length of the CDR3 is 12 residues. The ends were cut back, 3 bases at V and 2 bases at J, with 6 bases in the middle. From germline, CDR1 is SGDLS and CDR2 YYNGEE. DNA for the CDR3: TGTGCCAGCAGCGCCCTACCCTACGAGCAGTACTTC. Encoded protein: CASSALPYEQYF.

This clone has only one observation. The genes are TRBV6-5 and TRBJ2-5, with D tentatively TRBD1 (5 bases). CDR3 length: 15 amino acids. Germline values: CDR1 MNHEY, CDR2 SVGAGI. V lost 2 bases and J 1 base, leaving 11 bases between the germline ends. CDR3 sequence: CASSYRRTSQETQYF. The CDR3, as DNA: TGTGCCAGCAGTTACCGTAGGACAAGCCAAGAGACCCAGTACTTC.

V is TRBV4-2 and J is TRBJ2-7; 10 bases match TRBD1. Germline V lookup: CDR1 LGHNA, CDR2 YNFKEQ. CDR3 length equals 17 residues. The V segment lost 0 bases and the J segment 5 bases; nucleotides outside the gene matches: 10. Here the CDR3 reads CASSQEPNGQGVNEQYF. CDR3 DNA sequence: TGTGCCAGCAGCCAAGAACCAAATGGACAGGGGGTAAACGAGCAGTACTTC.

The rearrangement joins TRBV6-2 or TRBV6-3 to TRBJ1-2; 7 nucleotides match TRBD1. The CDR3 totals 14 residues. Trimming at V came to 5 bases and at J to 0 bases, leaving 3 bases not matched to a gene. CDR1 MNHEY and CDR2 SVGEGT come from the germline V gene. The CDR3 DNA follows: TGTGCCAGCAGTGGACAGGTTACTAACTATGGCTACACCTTC. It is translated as CASSGQVTNYGYTF.

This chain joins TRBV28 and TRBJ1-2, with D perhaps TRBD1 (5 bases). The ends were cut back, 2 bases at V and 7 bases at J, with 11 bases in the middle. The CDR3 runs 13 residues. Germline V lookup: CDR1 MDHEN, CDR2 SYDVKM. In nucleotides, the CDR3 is TGTGCCAGCAGTTTAAGCGGGGGAGGTGGCTACACCTTC. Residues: CASSLSGGGGYTF.

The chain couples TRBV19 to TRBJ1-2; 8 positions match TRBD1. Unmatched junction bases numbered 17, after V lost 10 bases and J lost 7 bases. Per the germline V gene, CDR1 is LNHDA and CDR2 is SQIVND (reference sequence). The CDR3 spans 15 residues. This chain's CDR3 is CAISNPTGGYSGYTF. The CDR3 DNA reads TGTGCCATCAGTAACCCCACAGGGGGGTATAGTGGCTACACCTTC.

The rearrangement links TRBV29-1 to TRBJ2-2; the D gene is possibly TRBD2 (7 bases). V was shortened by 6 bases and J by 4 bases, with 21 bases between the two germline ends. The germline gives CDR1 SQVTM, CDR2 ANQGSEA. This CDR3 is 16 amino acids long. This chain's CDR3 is CSVDRPGGRGTGELFF. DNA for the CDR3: TGCAGCGTGGACAGACCGGGGGGCCGGGGCACCGGGGAGCTGTTTTTT.

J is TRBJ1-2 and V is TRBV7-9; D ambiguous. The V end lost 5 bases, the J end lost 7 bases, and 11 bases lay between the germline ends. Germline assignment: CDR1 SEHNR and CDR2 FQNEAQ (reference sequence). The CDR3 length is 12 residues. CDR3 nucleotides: TGTGCCAGCAGCCATCACTCGGGTGGCTACACCTTC. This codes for CASSHHSGGYTF.

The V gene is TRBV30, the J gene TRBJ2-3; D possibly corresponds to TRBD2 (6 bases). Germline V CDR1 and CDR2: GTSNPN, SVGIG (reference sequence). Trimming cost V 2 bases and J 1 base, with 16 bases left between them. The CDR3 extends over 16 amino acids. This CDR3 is CAWSLGLQGGTDTQYF. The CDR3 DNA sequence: TGTGCCTGGAGTTTAGGACTACAAGGGGGCACAGATACGCAGTATTTT.

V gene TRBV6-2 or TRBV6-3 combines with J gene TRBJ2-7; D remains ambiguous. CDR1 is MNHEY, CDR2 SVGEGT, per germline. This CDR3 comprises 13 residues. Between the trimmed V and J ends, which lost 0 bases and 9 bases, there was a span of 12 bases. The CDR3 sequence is CASSYSLWARQYF. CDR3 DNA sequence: TGTGCCAGCAGTTACTCATTGTGGGCAAGGCAGTACTTC.

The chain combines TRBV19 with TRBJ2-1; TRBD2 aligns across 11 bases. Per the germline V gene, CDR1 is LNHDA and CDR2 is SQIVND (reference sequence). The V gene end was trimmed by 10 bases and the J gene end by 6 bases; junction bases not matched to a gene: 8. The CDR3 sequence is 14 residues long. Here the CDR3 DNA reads TGTGCCACCGCACTAGCGGGAGTTGGCAATGAGCAGTTCTTC. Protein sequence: CATALAGVGNEQFF.

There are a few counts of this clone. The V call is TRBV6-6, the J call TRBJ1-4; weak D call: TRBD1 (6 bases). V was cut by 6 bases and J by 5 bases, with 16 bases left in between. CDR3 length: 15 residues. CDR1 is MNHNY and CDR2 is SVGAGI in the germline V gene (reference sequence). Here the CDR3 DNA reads TGTGCCAGCAGCCCACGGACAGAATGGAATGAAAAACTGTTTTTT. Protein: CASSPRTEWNEKLFF.

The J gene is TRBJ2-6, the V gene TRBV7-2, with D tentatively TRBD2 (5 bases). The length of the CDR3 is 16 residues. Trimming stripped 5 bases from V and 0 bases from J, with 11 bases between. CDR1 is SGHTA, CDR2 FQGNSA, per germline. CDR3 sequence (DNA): TGTGCCAGCAGCCGGGGAACAGACTCTGGGGCCAACGTCCTGACTTTC. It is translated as CASSRGTDSGANVLTF.

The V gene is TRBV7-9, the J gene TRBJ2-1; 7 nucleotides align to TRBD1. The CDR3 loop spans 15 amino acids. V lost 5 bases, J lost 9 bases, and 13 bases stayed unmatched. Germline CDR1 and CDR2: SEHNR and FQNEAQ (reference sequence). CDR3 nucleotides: TGTGCCAGCAGCCCCCCAGTCGACAGGGCCGGTGAGCAGTTCTTC. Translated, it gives CASSPPVDRAGEQFF.

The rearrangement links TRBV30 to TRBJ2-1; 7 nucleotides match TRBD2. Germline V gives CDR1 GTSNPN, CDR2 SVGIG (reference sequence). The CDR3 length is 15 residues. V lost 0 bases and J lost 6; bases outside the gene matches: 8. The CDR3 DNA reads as TGTGCCTGGAGTGTAGGGGACGGGGGGTTCAATGAGCAGTTCTTC. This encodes CAWSVGDGGFNEQFF.